The source of this T cell receptor beta chain is a study of cytomegalovirus exposure and HLA in healthy donors. Notes on the study in general: No immune exposure information besides CMV serostatus was available. Researchers counted around 180 TCR beta chains as cytomegalovirus-associated.

A multiplex PCR was run with 60 Vbeta primers and 13 Jbeta primers. Per the original methods: Later reanalysis found 80 million or so unique TCR beta chains, around 10 million of them shared. Some clones are missing from TCRdb's copy, which holds only in-frame ones; the method was immunoSEQ multiplex PCR. The V and J calls and clone size come from that table; D and trimming were worked out from the DNA. This table holds about 150,000 clones, around 79% found once. Regarding donors, all were healthy bone marrow donors. Deletions cut 6 bases from V and 1 base from J, with 9 bases between. The germline V gene has CDR1 MNHNY and CDR2 SVGAGI (reference sequence). The CDR3 is made up of 13 amino acids. This clone turned up a few times. Antigen unknown.

The sequence was collected from a young man in good health and CMV-seropositive. Sequenced: PBMCs. This chain uses TRBV6-6 with TRBJ1-1, with D unresolved. The CDR3 bases are TGTGCCAGCAGGATACACCCGAACACTGAAGCTTTCTTT. This gives the protein CASRIHPNTEAFF.